The clone carrying this T cell receptor beta chain was seen a handful of times. The V gene's germline CDR1 is SGHRS and CDR2 YFSETQ. The CDR3 contains 13 residues. J lost 7 bases, V lost 5 bases, and 6 bases had no gene match. Some clones are missing from TCRdb's copy, which holds only in-frame ones; the method was immunoSEQ multiplex PCR. The table has 150,000 to 200,000 clones, more than 75% seen once. This record belongs to a study of blood T cell repertoires in COVID-19. Sample: peripheral blood. V is TRBV5-1 and J is TRBJ1-5, with 7 bases lining up with TRBD1. The source is a man in his forties or fifties with active or convalescent COVID-19. The CDR3 spells CASSGTVGQPQHF. The DNA of the CDR3 is TGCGCCAGCAGTGGGACAGTGGGACAGCCCCAGCATTTT.